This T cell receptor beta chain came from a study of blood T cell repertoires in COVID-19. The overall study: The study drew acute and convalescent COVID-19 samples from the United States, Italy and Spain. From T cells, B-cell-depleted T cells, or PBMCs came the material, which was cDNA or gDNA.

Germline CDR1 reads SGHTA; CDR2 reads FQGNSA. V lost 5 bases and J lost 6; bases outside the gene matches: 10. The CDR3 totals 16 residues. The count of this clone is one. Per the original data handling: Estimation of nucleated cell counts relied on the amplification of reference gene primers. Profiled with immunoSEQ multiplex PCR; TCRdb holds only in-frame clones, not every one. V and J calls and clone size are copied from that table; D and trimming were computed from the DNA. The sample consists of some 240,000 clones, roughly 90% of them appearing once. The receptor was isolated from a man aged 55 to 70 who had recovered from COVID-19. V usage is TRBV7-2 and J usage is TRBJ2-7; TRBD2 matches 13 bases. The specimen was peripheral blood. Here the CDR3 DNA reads TGTGCCAGCAGCCTCTTGACTAGCGGGAGGTCCCGCGAGCAGTACTTC. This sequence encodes CASSLLTSGRSREQYF.